The T cell receptor (beta chain) described here comes from a study of OX40 agonist ivuxolimab in advanced cancers. Turning to the study itself: Age averaged 60 years (range about 23 to 85), and around 87% were male. One hepatocellular carcinoma and a couple of cutaneous melanoma patients partially responded.

Only a few counts were recorded for this clone. Libraries were prepared by immunoSEQ multiplex PCR; TCRdb keeps only in-frame clonotypes and omits some of them. The sample holds around 70,000 clones, 85% seen once. Sampled blood was obtained at baseline, cycle 4 day 1, and cycle 7 day 1. The CDR3 totals 12 residues. V lost 5 bases and J 1 base, leaving 5 bases between the germline ends. CDR1 is SGHVS and CDR2 is FQNEAQ in the germline V gene. The sequencing used CD4+ or CD8+ T cells sorted from blood, collected in a trial of the OX40 agonist ivuxolimab. V usage is TRBV7-8 and J usage is TRBJ1-1, with D uncertain. The clonotype comes from an adult with an advanced solid tumor such as melanoma, head and neck, liver or kidney cancer. CDR3 sequence reads: CASSRENTEAFF. The CDR3 DNA sequence: TGTGCCAGCAGCCGGGAGAACACTGAAGCTTTCTTT.